The rows below give T cell receptor beta chains drawn from one sample of a study of shared clonotypes between healthy human individuals. Data came from immunoSEQ multiplex PCR; TCRdb stores just in-frame clones and leaves some out. This sample has some 650,000 clones, with more than 95% found just once. Sequencing used naive CD4+ T cells sorted from blood. These receptors all come from a woman aged 25 to 39 in good health. Both conserved end residues are part of each CDR3. Fields, in order: J gene, clone size, V gene, D gene, CDR3 DNA, CDR3 protein. A D gene is named only where the DNA matches it firmly. Clone size, where shown, is once, few, many, or a class for clones that have expanded.

TRBJ1-1	once	TRBV28	TRBD1	TGTGCCAGCAGTCCTCCCCAGGGGGTTGGCACTGAAGCTTTCTTT	CASSPPQGVGTEAFF
TRBJ2-1	NA	TRBV19	NA	TGTGCCAGTAGTACCCCCGGGACATGGGACCACAATGAGCAGTTCTTC	CASSTPGTWDHNEQFF
TRBJ1-3	NA	TRBV7-8	TRBD1	TGTGCCAGCAGCTTAGTCGACAGGGAGAGATCCTCTGGAAACACCATATATTTT	CASSLVDRERSSGNTIYF
TRBJ2-7	NA	TRBV6-5	NA	TGTGCCAGCAGTTTCCGGCGGGGAGGGGGCTACGAGCAGTACTTC	CASSFRRGGGYEQYF
TRBJ1-1	NA	TRBV25-1	TRBD1	TGTGCCAGCAGTGAGCTCGACAGGGGTTACACTGAAGCTTTCTTT	CASSELDRGYTEAFF
TRBJ2-3	NA	TRBV9	NA	TGTGCCAGCAGCGTAGGGCTAGCCCCAGATACGCAGTATTTT	CASSVGLAPDTQYF
TRBJ2-2	NA	TRBV5-4	NA	TGTGCCAGCAGGGGGATAGTAACCGGGGAGCTGTTTTTT	CASRGIVTGELFF
TRBJ2-5	NA	TRBV13	NA	TGTGCCAGCAGCCCCACCCTGGGACAACCGAAGAGAACCCAGTACTTC	CASSPTLGQPKRTQYF
TRBJ2-5	once	TRBV6-5	NA	TGTGCCAGCAGAGAGACCGGACGACAAGAGACCCAGTACTTC	CASRETGRQETQYF
TRBJ2-7	NA	TRBV19	NA	TGTGCCAGTAGTATCCCGGGGAAATCCTACGAGCAGTACTTC	CASSIPGKSYEQYF
TRBJ2-3	NA	TRBV5-4	TRBD2	TGTGCCAGCAGCTTGGCACTAGCGGACACAGATACGCAGTATTTT	CASSLALADTDTQYF
TRBJ1-1	NA	TRBV11-2	NA	TGTGCCAGCAGCACAGTCCATGAAGCTTTCTTT	CASSTVHEAFF
TRBJ2-1	NA	TRBV4-2	TRBD2	TGTGCCAGCAGCCTCGGGACTAGCGGGAGCCCCGTCGACAATGAGCAGTTCTTC	CASSLGTSGSPVDNEQFF
TRBJ2-1	NA	TRBV7-9	TRBD2	TGTGCCAGCAGCCCGACTCTAGCGGGAGTTGAGGAGCAGTTCTTC	CASSPTLAGVEEQFF
TRBJ2-7	NA	TRBV6-5	TRBD1	TGTGCCAGCAGTTGGCAGGGGGCGGCCTACGAGCAGTACTTC	CASSWQGAAYEQYF
TRBJ2-1	NA	TRBV28	TRBD2	TGTGCCAGCTTTACTAGCGGAGGGTCTAGCGAGCAGTTCTTC	CASFTSGGSSEQFF
TRBJ2-2	NA	TRBV2	TRBD1	TGTGCCAGCAGTGTACAAGGGGGCGGTAACACCGGGGAGCTGTTTTTT	CASSVQGGGNTGELFF
TRBJ1-5	once	TRBV19	NA	TGTGCCAGTCGCGAGGATGGCTACCAGCCCCAGCATTTT	CASREDGYQPQHF
TRBJ1-1	NA	TRBV6-6	TRBD1	TGTGCCAGCAGTTACCCAGGGACAGGGGGCATGGGTGAAGCTTTCTTT	CASSYPGTGGMGEAFF
TRBJ2-1	NA	TRBV28	TRBD2	TGTGCCAGCAGTCCCTCTAGCGGAGGGGCGAAGGGACTAGACAATGAGCAGTTCTTC	CASSPSSGGAKGLDNEQFF
TRBJ1-4	NA	TRBV5-1	NA	TGCGCCAGCAGCTTAGGAGACTCCGGGGAAAAACTGTTTTTT	CASSLGDSGEKLFF
TRBJ2-3	NA	TRBV29-1	NA	TGCAGCGCCAGGCCCGTTGCAGATACGCAGTATTTT	CSARPVADTQYF
TRBJ2-7	NA	TRBV7-3	NA	TGTGCCAGCAGCTTACAGGTTCCTCGGAACGAGCAGTACTTC	CASSLQVPRNEQYF
TRBJ2-3	NA	TRBV6-6	NA	TGTGCCAGCAGTAGGGGACCGACTAGCACAGATACGCAGTATTTT	CASSRGPTSTDTQYF
TRBJ2-1	NA	TRBV2	TRBD2	TGTGCCAGGGGACTAGCGGACTACAATGAGCAGTTCTTC	CARGLADYNEQFF
TRBJ1-4	few	TRBV19	NA	TGTGCCAGTAGTACCTACACCGGCCATAGCTTT	CASSTYTGHSF
TRBJ1-2	NA	TRBV7-3	NA	TGTGCCAGCAGCGAGGGTGGCTACACCTTC	CASSEGGYTF
TRBJ2-1	NA	TRBV2	TRBD2	TGTGCCAGCAGCCCTTCTACTAGCGTCCCACAGCAGTTCTTC	CASSPSTSVPQQFF
TRBJ1-1	NA	TRBV19	NA	TGTGCCAGTTCAGCGACCCGGGGGGCTGAAGCTTTCTTT	CASSATRGAEAFF
TRBJ1-4	NA	TRBV28	TRBD1	TGTGCCAGCCGTTGGGACAGGGGGGAAAAACTGTTTTTT	CASRWDRGEKLFF
TRBJ2-7	NA	TRBV30	NA	TGTGCCTGGAGTGTACAGGGCAGGACCTACGAGCAGTACTTC	CAWSVQGRTYEQYF
TRBJ1-2	NA	TRBV5-5	NA	TGTGCCAGCAGTTCCCAAACAAACCCCTATGGCTACACCTTC	CASSSQTNPYGYTF
TRBJ2-1	NA	TRBV2	TRBD2	TGTGCCAGCGGCCCCGGACTAGCGGGAGTAAATGAGCAGTTCTTC	CASGPGLAGVNEQFF
TRBJ2-3	NA	TRBV28	NA	TGTGCCAGCAGTTTCGGGCCCCTCGATACGCAGTATTTT	CASSFGPLDTQYF
TRBJ1-6	NA	TRBV28	NA	TGTGCCAGCAGTGGGACCCTAGGTCTATCACCCCTCCACTTT	CASSGTLGLSPLHF
TRBJ1-1	NA	TRBV29-1	NA	TGCAGCGTTGCGTTGCCGGATTTCATGAACACTGAAGCTTTCTTT	CSVALPDFMNTEAFF
TRBJ2-7	once	TRBV5-1	TRBD2	TGCGCCAGCAGCTTACTAGCGGCGTCCTACGAGCAGTACTTC	CASSLLAASYEQYF
TRBJ2-5	NA	TRBV5-1	TRBD2	TGCGCCAGCAGCTTGGGGACTAGCAGCCAAGAGACCCAGTACTTC	CASSLGTSSQETQYF
TRBJ2-7	NA	TRBV6-5	TRBD1	TGTGCCAGGGGATCAGGGGACAGGGGAATTTGCGAGCAGTACTTC	CARGSGDRGICEQYF
TRBJ1-5	NA	TRBV7-2	NA	TGTGCCAGCAGCTTAAGTAGTCAGCTTAGCAATCAGCCCCAGCATTTT	CASSLSSQLSNQPQHF